This paragraph covers one T cell receptor (beta chain) sequence. Its antigen is undetermined. The time point was: week 11, during vaccination. The content of each vaccine dose was 300 ug of mutant IDH1 20-mer peptide, and topical imiquimod accompanied it. The entry originates in a study of a mutant IDH1 vaccine in newly diagnosed glioma. Study in general: Vaccination was launched 4-6 weeks after radiotherapy alone, or with temozolomide cycles. Treated patients had a mean age of approximately 40 years and a sex split that was around 60% male and 37.5% female. Patients previously underwent radiotherapy, temozolomide, or both, and most underwent both. Study-level points and caveats: Altogether, 93.3% of patients exhibited vaccine-induced immune responses.

Measured with immunoSEQ multiplex PCR; TCRdb has only the in-frame clones, and not every one. The sample yields around 130,000 clones, around 80% seen once. CDR1 and CDR2 (germline): SGHRS, YFSETQ. Trimming cost V 1 base and J 7 bases, with 12 bases left between them. CDR3 size: 15 residues. The source material was PBMCs, sampled from a glioma patient whose treatment included an IDH1 peptide vaccine. The clonotype comes from a man aged 35 to 55 with glioma. The chain links TRBV5-1 to TRBJ1-6; D might be TRBD1 (5 bases). The DNA for the CDR3 is TGCGCCAGCAGCTTGAAGGCAGGGAGCAATTCACCCCTCCACTTT. Its translation: CASSLKAGSNSPLHF.